Presented here are 28 T cell receptor beta chains from one specimen sequenced in a study of identical twins. MiXCR, applied by TCRdb to the 5' RACE reads, yields one record per CDR3 protein. The table lists 150,000 or so distinct CDR3 sequences, 3.5% of them singletons. Sequencing was performed on memory T cells sorted from blood. The receptors shown here come from a man aged 18 to 29 in good health.

In this sample, this clonotype turned up many times. The CDR3 region is CASSYTVLETQYF. CDR3 in DNA: TGTGCCAGCAGTTACACGGTTTTGGAGACCCAGTACTTC. This chain links TRBV6-2 or TRBV6-3 with TRBJ2-5; D unresolved. V lost 2 bases to trimming and J lost 5 bases, with 9 bases between them. CDR3 size: 13 residues. CDR1 and CDR2 from the germline V gene are MNHEY and SVGEGT.

This clonotype was picked up many times. The chain employs TRBV7-2 and TRBJ2-7; D may be TRBD2 (5 bases). The CDR3 loop spans 13 amino acids. Looked up from germline, CDR1 is SGHTA and CDR2 is FQGNSA. Trimming left V 2 bases short and J 7 bases short, with 12 bases between. Here the CDR3 reads CASSLRAGGEQYF. CDR3 bases: TGTGCCAGCAGCTTAAGGGCCGGCGGGGAGCAGTACTTC.

This clonotype was picked up many times. The rearrangement uses TRBV7-8 and TRBJ2-1; TRBD2 matches 14 bases. The V gene end was trimmed by 5 bases and the J gene end by 5 bases; junction bases not matched to a gene: 5. CDR1 SGHVS and CDR2 FQNEAQ come from the germline V gene. The CDR3 has 16 residues. DNA of the CDR3: TGTGCCAGCAGCATCCTGACTAGCGGGAGGGACAATGAGCAGTTCTTC. Translating it yields CASSILTSGRDNEQFF.

This clonotype was picked up many times. This chain links TRBV10-3 with TRBJ2-5; TRBD2 matches at 7 bases. This CDR3 has 14 amino acids. Germline trimming cut 8 bases from V and 5 bases from J; bases unmatched to any gene: 11. Per germline, CDR1 ENHRY and CDR2 SYGVKD. The CDR3 DNA is TGTGCCATCGCCCGGGAGGCCGGGTTCGAGACCCAGTACTTC. As protein: CAIAREAGFETQYF.

In this sample, this clonotype turned up many times. Here the CDR3 reads CASSQSGANTEAFF. CDR3 DNA: TGCGCCAGCAGCCAGTCCGGGGCGAACACTGAAGCTTTCTTT. This chain joins TRBV4-1 and TRBJ1-1; D might be TRBD1 (5 bases). Germline CDR1 reads MGHRA; CDR2 reads YSYEKL. The CDR3 extends over 14 amino acids. Trimming pared 3 bases from V and 1 base from J, leaving 9 bases between.

This clonotype was picked up many times. The chain has TRBV3-1 and TRBJ1-5; 8 bases match TRBD1. V shed 1 base and J 4 bases; nucleotides not matched to a gene: 9. CDR1 and CDR2 (germline): LGHDT, YNNKEL (reference sequence). This CDR3 is built from 17 residues. CDR3 amino acids: CASSQGSGDRTNQPQHF. CDR3 sequence (DNA): TGTGCCAGCAGCCAAGGGAGCGGGGACAGGACGAATCAGCCCCAGCATTTT.

In its sample, this clonotype was seen many times. The chain recombines TRBV20-1 with TRBJ2-5; perhaps TRBD2 as D (5 bases). This CDR3 has 16 residues. Trimming pared 0 bases from V and 4 bases from J, leaving 18 bases between. The germline gives CDR1 DFQATT, CDR2 SNEGSKA (reference sequence). The CDR3 DNA reads as TGCAGTGCTAGAGAGCCGACACTCCGCGGAGGAGAGACCCAGTACTTC. This gives the protein CSAREPTLRGGETQYF.

In this sample, this clonotype turned up many times. The chain couples TRBV11-2 to TRBJ2-3, with 7 bases fitting TRBD2. The trim removed 5 bases at V and 3 bases at J, leaving 5 bases unmatched. Germline V gives CDR1 SGHAT, CDR2 FQNNGV. There are 14 residues in the CDR3. This chain's CDR3 is CASSIGSGTDTQYF. In DNA form, the CDR3 reads TGTGCCAGCAGCATAGGTAGCGGGACAGATACGCAGTATTTT. The full variable domain, its missing parts supplied by reference TRBV11-2 and TRBJ2-3, is EAGVAQSPRYKIIEKRQSVAFWCNPISGHATLYWYQQILGQGPKLLIQFQNNGVVDDSQLPKDRFSAERLKGVDSTLKIQPAKLEDSAVYLCASSIGSGTDTQYFGPGTRLTVL.

This clonotype occurred many times. The rearrangement joins TRBV5-6 to TRBJ2-2, with 8 bases fitting TRBD2. The J segment lost 5 bases and the V segment lost 0 bases, leaving 9 bases of the junction unmatched. The CDR3 runs to 17 residues. From germline, CDR1 is SGHDT and CDR2 YYEEEE. For the CDR3, the DNA is TGTGCCAGCAGCTTGGACGGGGCATCGGGGGGGACCGGGGAGCTGTTTTTT. Protein: CASSLDGASGGTGELFF.

This clonotype was picked up many times. This rearrangement joins TRBV10-3 to TRBJ2-5; D possibly corresponds to TRBD2 (5 bases). The length of the CDR3 is 14 residues. With 8 bases removed from V and 2 bases from J, the gap between germline ends came to 15 bases. The germline gives CDR1 ENHRY, CDR2 SYGVKD. This CDR3 reads CAIAFGVRQETQYF. CDR3 in DNA: TGTGCCATCGCGTTCGGGGTCAGACAAGAGACCCAGTACTTC.

This clonotype was found many times. This chain joins TRBV28 and TRBJ2-1; 10 bases align to TRBD2. V gave up 1 base and J gave up 12 bases; unmatched junction bases: 9. This CDR3 comprises 15 residues. CDR1 and CDR2 (germline): MDHEN, SYDVKM. CDR3 loop: CASSLLGLALQGQFF. DNA for the CDR3: TGTGCCAGCAGTTTATTGGGACTAGCGCTACAGGGGCAGTTCTTC.

This clonotype was counted many times. This rearrangement joins TRBV5-1 to TRBJ2-1; tentatively, D is TRBD2 (7 bases). The CDR3 is made up of 13 amino acids. Germline CDR1 SGHRS, CDR2 YFSETQ. V was shortened by 7 bases and J by 9 bases, with 17 bases between the two germline ends. The DNA for the CDR3 is TGCGCCAGCGGAGAGGGAGGGGGGCGTGAGCAGTTCTTC. Protein product: CASGEGGGREQFF.

This clonotype was seen ten or more times. The chain couples TRBV20-1 to TRBJ1-2, with TRBD1 as a possible D gene (5 bases). CDR1 and CDR2 from the germline V gene are DFQATT and SNEGSKA (reference sequence). CDR3 length equals 15 residues. V dropped 3 bases and J dropped 0 bases, with 14 bases sitting between them. As DNA, the CDR3 is TGCAGTGCTAGGTCCCGGGGGTCAGCTAACTATGGCTACACCTTC. Its translation: CSARSRGSANYGYTF.

The table lists this clonotype with many counts. V is TRBV19 and J is TRBJ2-5, with D perhaps TRBD1 (6 bases). Trimming removed 3 bases at V and 2 bases at J, with 10 bases between. Looked up from germline, CDR1 is LNHDA and CDR2 is SQIVND (reference sequence). The length of the CDR3 is 14 residues. CDR3 bases: TGTGCCAGTAGTATCTTGGACAGACAAGAGACCCAGTACTTC. It is translated as CASSILDRQETQYF.

The table lists this clonotype with many counts. The chain couples TRBV5-1 to TRBJ1-3; D gene unclear. V was shortened by 4 bases and J by 3 bases, with 8 bases between the two germline ends. Germline V gene lookup returns CDR1 SGHRS and CDR2 YFSETQ. The CDR3 spans 13 residues. The CDR3 reads CASSPPVGNTIYF. CDR3 bases: TGCGCCAGCAGCCCACCGGTTGGAAACACCATATATTTT.

This clonotype was observed many times. The rearrangement links TRBV5-1 to TRBJ2-2, with 8 bases aligning to TRBD2. CDR1 is SGHRS, CDR2 YFSETQ, per germline. The V segment lost 4 bases and the J segment 0 bases; nucleotides outside the gene matches: 8. This CDR3 has 17 residues. Written as DNA, the CDR3 is TGCGCCAGCAGCGGCCCCAGCGGGAGAGCGAACACCGGGGAGCTGTTTTTT. Translation: CASSGPSGRANTGELFF. The whole variable domain, filled in from reference TRBV5-1 and TRBJ2-2, reads KAGVTQTPRYLIKTRGQQVTLSCSPISGHRSVSWYQQTPGQGLQFLFEYFSETQRNKGNFPGRFSGRQFSNSRSEMNVSTLELGDSALYLCASSGPSGRANTGELFFGEGSRLTVL.

This clonotype came up many times. V is TRBV20-1 and J is TRBJ1-5; D perhaps matches TRBD1 (6 bases). From germline, CDR1 is DFQATT and CDR2 SNEGSKA (reference sequence). Trimming left V 6 bases short and J 6 bases short, with 12 bases between. The CDR3 runs 12 residues. The CDR3 DNA sequence: TGCAGTGCGGTACAGGGTACTCAGCCCCAGCATTTT. Its translation is CSAVQGTQPQHF.

The sample holds many counts of this clonotype. The rearrangement uses TRBV9 and TRBJ2-1; TRBD1 or TRBD2 may be the D gene (5 bases each). V gave up 7 bases and J gave up 6 bases, with 11 bases separating them. CDR3 length: 12 residues. The germline V gene encodes CDR1 SGDLS and CDR2 YYNGEE. The CDR3 region has the DNA TGTGCCAGCGGGTCGGGACGCAATGAGCAGTTCTTC. This translates into CASGSGRNEQFF.

This clonotype was counted ten times or more. The gene calls are TRBV14 and TRBJ2-7; TRBD2 matches 10 bases. Germline V gives CDR1 SGHDN, CDR2 FVKESK. V lost 1 base to trimming and J lost 2 bases; unmatched junction nucleotides: 5. CDR3 length equals 16 residues. CDR3 in amino acids: CASSQGAGGPPYEQYF. DNA for the CDR3: TGTGCCAGCAGCCAAGGAGCGGGAGGGCCCCCCTACGAGCAGTACTTC.

This clonotype appeared many times. The chain links TRBV20-1 to TRBJ1-4, with TRBD1 as a possible D gene (5 bases). Germline V lookup: CDR1 DFQATT, CDR2 SNEGSKA (reference sequence). CDR3 length: 15 amino acids. The V gene lost 2 bases and the J gene lost 0 bases, with 10 bases spanning the gap. The CDR3 is CSARKGSSTNEKLFF. Here the CDR3 DNA reads TGCAGTGCTAGAAAGGGGTCTTCAACTAATGAAAAACTGTTTTTT.

This clonotype was found many times. The chain has TRBV7-2 and TRBJ1-5; weak D call: TRBD1 (5 bases). CDR3 length: 14 residues. Germline loops: CDR1 SGHTA, CDR2 FQGNSA. Trimming took 4 bases from V and 2 from J, leaving 9 bases between them. The CDR3 bases are TGTGCCAGCAGCTGGGGGAGGGGCAATCAGCCCCAGCATTTT. Protein: CASSWGRGNQPQHF.

The sample holds many counts of this clonotype. This sequence joins TRBV12-3 or TRBV12-4 and TRBJ2-2; perhaps TRBD2 as D (6 bases). The CDR3 consists of 15 residues. Between the trimmed V and J ends, which lost 6 bases and 0 bases, there was a span of 11 bases. CDR3 in DNA: TGTGCCAGCAGGGTGGGGGGAGCGAACACCGGGGAGCTGTTTTTT. It is translated as CASRVGGANTGELFF.

This clonotype was observed many times. The chain has TRBV15 and TRBJ2-5, with 9 bases fitting TRBD2. Trimming removed 4 bases from V and 5 bases from J; junction bases left unmatched: 8. The CDR3 length is 15 residues. Germline V gene lookup returns CDR1 LNHNV and CDR2 YYDKDF (reference sequence). The CDR3 DNA is TGTGCCACCAGCATCGGGACTAGCTCTCTGGAGACCCAGTACTTC. Protein product: CATSIGTSSLETQYF. Full variable domain (rest looked up from reference TRBV15 and TRBJ2-5): DAMVIQNPRYQVTQFGKPVTLSCSQTLNHNVMYWYQQKSSQAPKLLFHYYDKDFNNEADTPDNFQSRRPNTSFCFLDIRSPGLGDTAMYLCATSIGTSSLETQYFGPGTRLLVL.

As for this clonotype: A much larger clone differs by one base, so this may be a read error. The V call is TRBV20-1, the J call TRBJ2-1; D call uncertain. Germline V lookup: CDR1 DFQATT, CDR2 SNEGSKA (reference sequence). There are 11 residues in the CDR3. V dropped 3 bases and J dropped 11 bases, with 11 bases sitting between them. The CDR3 spells CSASAVDKQFF. The DNA of the CDR3 is TGCAGTGCTAGTGCAGTTGATAAGCAGTTCTTC.

This clonotype was recorded a few times. This rearrangement joins TRBV30 to TRBJ1-5; TRBD1 might be the D (6 bases). In germline, CDR1 is GTSNPN, CDR2 SVGIG (reference sequence). Trimming removed 2 bases at V and 4 bases at J, with 15 bases between. This CDR3 has 15 residues. The CDR3 reads CAWSSKRTVNQPQHF. The CDR3 DNA sequence: TGTGCCTGGAGTTCGAAAAGGACAGTGAATCAGCCCCAGCATTTT.

This clonotype has more than one count but fewer than ten. The chain employs TRBV6-1 and TRBJ1-5; D may be TRBD1 (5 bases). The CDR3 loop spans 14 amino acids. In germline, CDR1 is MNHNS, CDR2 SASEGT. Deletions cut 6 bases from V and 3 bases from J, with 12 bases between. This CDR3 reads CASSSQGNNQPQHF. The CDR3 DNA reads TGTGCCAGCAGCTCGCAGGGTAACAATCAGCCCCAGCATTTT.

The chain joins TRBV6-1 to TRBJ2-1; 8 positions match TRBD2. The length of the CDR3 is 15 residues. Looked up from germline, CDR1 is MNHNS and CDR2 is SASEGT. After removal of 1 base from V and 3 bases from J, the junction contained 2 bases not matched to a gene. DNA for the CDR3: TGTGCCAGCAGTGAAGGACTAGCGATCTACAATGAGCAGTTCTTC. It specifies CASSEGLAIYNEQFF.

At least ten counts were recorded for this clonotype. The rearrangement links TRBV14 to TRBJ2-5; 11 nucleotides agree with TRBD2. The CDR3 consists of 15 residues. Trimming removed 4 bases from V and 2 bases from J; junction bases left unmatched: 3. From germline, CDR1 is SGHDN and CDR2 FVKESK. CDR3 sequence reads: CASSLTSGKQETQYF. In nucleotides, the CDR3 is TGTGCCAGCAGCCTGACTAGCGGGAAACAAGAGACCCAGTACTTC.